A selection of T cell receptor beta chains follows, all from one sample in a study of T cells in Graves' hyperthyroidism and ophthalmopathy. TCRdb redid the calling of the multiplex PCR reads with MiXCR, one entry per CDR3 protein. The sample carries hundreds of thousands of distinct CDR3 sequences, around 17% recorded once. What was sequenced was blood. Every receptor here comes from a woman in her late teens or twenties with Graves' ophthalmopathy. The CDR3 runs from the conserved cysteine through the conserved F or W. The order of the fields is D gene, J gene, V gene, clone size, CDR3 protein, CDR3 DNA. A D gene is named only where the DNA matches it firmly. Size is omitted from some rows. Given values are once, few, many or a class for expanded clones.

- TRBJ1-1 TRBV9 many CASSVGGRGGTEAFF TGTGCCAGCAGCGTAGGCGGCAGAGGAGGGACTGAAGCTTTCTTT
- TRBJ1-1 TRBV18 many CASSPGNTEAFF TGTGCCAGCTCACCAGGGAACACTGAAGCTTTCTTT
TRBD1 TRBJ2-4 TRBV13 many CASSLRQGTKNIQYF TGTGCCAGCAGCCTTCGACAGGGGACCAAAAACATTCAGTACTTC
TRBD2 TRBJ2-7 TRBV28 once CASSYSGERYEQYF TGTGCCAGCAGTTATAGCGGGGAACGCTACGAGCAGTACTTC
- TRBJ1-1 TRBV2 many CASSRDPRNTEAFF TGTGCCAGCAGTCGGGACCCCCGGAACACTGAAGCTTTCTTT
- TRBJ2-1 TRBV7-9 - CASSLALAASYNEQFF TGTGCCAGCAGCTTAGCACTAGCCGCCTCCTACAATGAGCAGTTCTTC
- TRBJ1-5 TRBV10-1 many CASNPGLSNQPQHF TGCGCCAGCAACCCAGGACTTAGCAATCAGCCCCAGCATTTT
- TRBJ2-1 TRBV12-3/TRBV12-4 many CASRDTSYNEQFF TGTGCCAGCAGGGACACCTCCTACAATGAGCAGTTCTTC
- TRBJ2-1 TRBV12-3/TRBV12-4 many CASSAGQYVDEQFF TGTGCCAGCAGTGCGGGACAGTATGTCGATGAGCAGTTCTTC
TRBD1 TRBJ2-5 TRBV14 many CASNLRGRGETQYF TGTGCCAGCAATTTGAGGGGGCGAGGCGAGACCCAGTACTTC
- TRBJ1-1 TRBV5-1 many CASSLARYTEAFF TGCGCCAGCAGCTTGGCCAGGTACACTGAAGCTTTCTTT
TRBD1 TRBJ1-2 TRBV12-3/TRBV12-4 - CASSPGQGAGGYTF TGTGCCAGCAGTCCGGGACAGGGGGCGGGTGGCTACACCTTC
- TRBJ1-5 TRBV7-2 many CASSLGGVVNQPQHF TGTGCCAGCAGCTTAGGGGGGGTCGTCAATCAGCCCCAGCATTTT
TRBD1 TRBJ1-3 TRBV7-2 many CASSSPGTESGNTIYF TGTGCCAGCAGCTCCCCCGGGACAGAGTCTGGAAACACCATATATTTT
TRBD1 TRBJ2-7 TRBV7-8 many CASSLMRQGAAYEQYF TGTGCCAGCAGCTTAATGAGACAGGGGGCCGCATACGAGCAGTACTTC
- TRBJ1-1 TRBV6-1 many CASIEGARGFF TGTGCCAGCATTGAAGGGGCCAGAGGTTTCTTT
- TRBJ1-5 TRBV6-1 many CASSEVRVGSNQPQHF TGTGCCAGCAGCGAGGTGAGGGTTGGGAGCAATCAGCCCCAGCATTTT
- TRBJ2-3 TRBV5-6 many CASSDVIPTDTQYF TGTGCCAGCAGCGACGTCATACCCACAGATACGCAGTATTTT
- TRBJ2-5 TRBV20-1 many CSATTSLETQYF TGCAGTGCCACGACTAGTTTGGAGACCCAGTACTTC
- TRBJ2-7 TRBV20-1 many CSARDFAGAARYEQYF TGCAGTGCTAGAGATTTTGCCGGGGCCGCCCGCTACGAGCAGTACTTC
- TRBJ1-5 TRBV19 - CASSIERGRGSNQPQHF TGTGCCAGTAGTATAGAGAGGGGCAGGGGTTCCAATCAGCCCCAGCATTTT
- TRBJ2-7 TRBV5-1 - CASSLEGTGYEQYF TGCGCCAGCAGCTTAGAAGGGACCGGGTACGAGCAGTACTTC
TRBD2 TRBJ2-3 TRBV25-1 - CASRRAGADTQYF TGTGCCAGCAGGAGGGCGGGAGCAGATACGCAGTATTTT
TRBD1 TRBJ2-2 TRBV4-3 - CASSQGQVTGELLF TGCGCCAGCAGCCAGGGACAGGTTACCGGGGAGCTGCTTTTT
- TRBJ2-3 TRBV20-1 - CSARLPRGPTDTQYF TGCAGTGCTAGACTCCCTCGTGGCCCCACAGATACGCAGTATTTT
- TRBJ2-7 TRBV7-9 many CASSEKGAGTDEQYF TGTGCCAGCAGCGAAAAAGGAGCGGGCACCGACGAGCAGTACTTC
- TRBJ1-3 TRBV4-1 - CASSQAGTRNTIYF TGCGCCAGCAGCCAAGCAGGTACGAGAAACACCATATATTTT
TRBD2 TRBJ2-5 TRBV7-3 - CASSPGGATETQYF TGTGCCAGCAGCCCGGGGGGGGCAACGGAGACCCAGTACTTC
- TRBJ2-7 TRBV19 few CASTPGTARYEQYF TGTGCCAGTACCCCCGGTACCGCGCGCTACGAGCAGTACTTC
- TRBJ2-2 TRBV12-3/TRBV12-4 many CASRRQNTGELFF TGTGCCAGCAGACGACAGAACACCGGGGAGCTGTTTTTT
- TRBJ1-1 TRBV28 many CASRPTENTEAFF TGTGCCAGCAGACCGACAGAGAACACTGAAGCTTTCTTT
- TRBJ2-5 TRBV5-1 few CASSLGLGNQETQYF TGCGCCAGCAGCTTGGGTCTAGGTAATCAAGAGACCCAGTACTTC
TRBD2 TRBJ2-7 TRBV10-3 few CAIKTSGAYEQYF TGTGCCATCAAGACTAGCGGGGCCTACGAGCAGTACTTC
TRBD1 TRBJ2-3 TRBV24-1 many CATRATGGMSDTQYF TGTGCCACCAGGGCGACAGGGGGCATGTCAGATACGCAGTATTTT
- TRBJ2-7 TRBV4-3 few CASSQAGTPYEQYF TGCGCCAGCAGCCAAGCTGGCACTCCCTACGAGCAGTACTTC
- TRBJ2-5 TRBV11-2 - CASSFGPGRVETQYF TGTGCCAGCAGCTTTGGGCCCGGGCGGGTCGAGACCCAGTACTTC
- TRBJ1-1 TRBV5-1 many CANSVQSVNTEAFF TGCGCCAACAGCGTCCAGAGTGTGAACACTGAAGCTTTCTTT
- TRBJ2-1 TRBV11-2 many CASSYTTVPGNEQFF TGTGCCAGCAGTTACACGACTGTGCCCGGTAATGAGCAGTTCTTC
TRBD2 TRBJ2-5 TRBV5-1 - CASSQGTSGGPWYQETQYF TGCGCCAGCAGCCAGGGGACTAGCGGGGGCCCTTGGTACCAAGAGACCCAGTACTTC
TRBD1 TRBJ2-7 TRBV2 - CASRGTGRSYEQYF TGTGCCAGCAGGGGGACAGGGCGATCCTACGAGCAGTACTTC
- TRBJ2-1 TRBV4-2 few CASSQDPRSINEQFF TGTGCCAGCAGCCAAGATCCCCGGTCTATCAATGAGCAGTTCTTC
TRBD2 TRBJ2-7 TRBV7-9 - CASSFTSGSLNYEQYF TGTGCCAGCAGCTTTACTAGCGGGAGTTTGAACTACGAGCAGTACTTC
TRBD1 TRBJ1-1 TRBV12-5 many CASGLPRTGEAFF TGTGCTAGTGGTTTGCCAAGGACAGGCGAAGCTTTCTTT
- TRBJ1-1 TRBV5-4 - CASSGGGSEAFF TGTGCCAGCAGCGGAGGGGGTTCTGAAGCTTTCTTT
TRBD2 TRBJ2-7 TRBV7-2 once CASSSPRIGEGDEQYF TGTGCCAGCAGCTCCCCTCGGATCGGGGAGGGTGACGAGCAGTACTTC
- TRBJ2-7 TRBV11-2 many CASSPRGGFRSSYEQYF TGTGCCAGCAGCCCCAGAGGCGGGTTTCGAAGCTCCTACGAGCAGTACTTC
TRBD2 TRBJ2-3 TRBV7-8 many CASSLEASGISLPTDTQYF TGTGCCAGCAGCTTAGAGGCTAGCGGGATCAGCCTACCCACAGATACGCAGTATTTT
- TRBJ2-1 TRBV2 many CASSGGSRYDEQFF TGTGCCAGCAGTGGGGGGTCTAGGTACGATGAGCAGTTCTTC
TRBD1 TRBJ2-7 TRBV27 many CASSLTTGQGHYEQYF TGTGCCAGCAGTTTAACTACGGGACAGGGACACTACGAGCAGTACTTC
- TRBJ2-5 TRBV5-1 - CANSFGGRAQETQYF TGCGCCAACAGCTTCGGGGGAAGAGCTCAAGAGACCCAGTACTTC
TRBD2 TRBJ2-2 TRBV20-1 many CSARAGTSGHGELFF TGCAGTGCTAGAGCCGGGACTAGCGGACACGGGGAGCTGTTTTTT
TRBD2 TRBJ2-1 TRBV9 many CASTERDDYDEQFF TGTGCCAGCACCGAGCGGGACGACTATGATGAGCAGTTCTTC
TRBD2 TRBJ2-7 TRBV7-9 many CASSFGGATYEQYF TGTGCCAGCAGCTTCGGGGGGGCTACCTACGAGCAGTACTTC
TRBD1 TRBJ1-4 TRBV5-1 many CASRTTGINEKLFF TGCGCCAGCAGAACGACAGGGATTAATGAAAAACTGTTTTTT
- TRBJ2-5 TRBV2 many CASSAAETQYF TGTGCCAGCAGTGCAGCGGAGACCCAGTACTTC